This T cell receptor beta chain comes out of a study of blood T cells in healthy people across ages. A second PCR of about 7 to 11 cycles used a sample-barcoded 5' primer and a J-beta primer mix. Every sample returned 2.5 million or more CDR3-containing paired-end reads. TCRdb reanalysed the 5' RACE reads using MiXCR and keeps one entry per CDR3 protein. The sample includes roughly 1,700,000 distinct CDR3 sequences, roughly 28% of them seen just once. Concerning this clonotype: The antigen remains undetermined. A much larger clonotype is one base distant, so this may be a read error.

Points from the study as a whole: With donor CMV status unknown, expanded clonotype changes were possibly confounded. Older age went with lower TCR beta diversity per million T cells, in a roughly linear way. What prevented conclusive comparison of naive and antigen-experienced cells was that PBMCs were unsorted.

The sequence was obtained from a woman aged 25-40 years in good health. The source material was blood.

The chain's CDR3 is CASSPHGELENVLTF. The CDR3 coding sequence is TGTGCCAGCAGCCCCCACGGAGAGCTCGAAAACGTCCTGACTTTC. The rearrangement links TRBV11-2 to TRBJ2-6, with D unresolved. Trimming removed 5 bases from V and 10 bases from J, with 18 bases in between. Germline V lookup: CDR1 SGHAT, CDR2 FQNNGV. The CDR3 consists of 15 residues.